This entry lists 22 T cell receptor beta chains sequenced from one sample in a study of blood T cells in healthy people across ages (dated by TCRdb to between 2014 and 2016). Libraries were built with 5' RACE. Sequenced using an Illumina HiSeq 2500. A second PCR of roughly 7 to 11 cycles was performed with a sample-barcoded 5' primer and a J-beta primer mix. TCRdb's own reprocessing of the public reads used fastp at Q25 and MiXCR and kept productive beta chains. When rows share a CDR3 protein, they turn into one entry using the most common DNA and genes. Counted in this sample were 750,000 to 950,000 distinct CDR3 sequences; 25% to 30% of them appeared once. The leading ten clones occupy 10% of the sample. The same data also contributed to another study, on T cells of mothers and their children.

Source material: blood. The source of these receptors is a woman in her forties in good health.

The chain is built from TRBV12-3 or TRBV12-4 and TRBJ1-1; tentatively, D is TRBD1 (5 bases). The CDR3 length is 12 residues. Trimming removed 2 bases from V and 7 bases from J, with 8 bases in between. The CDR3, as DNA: TGTGCCAGCAGTTTAACAGGCCTTGAAGCTTTCTTT. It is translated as CASSLTGLEAFF.

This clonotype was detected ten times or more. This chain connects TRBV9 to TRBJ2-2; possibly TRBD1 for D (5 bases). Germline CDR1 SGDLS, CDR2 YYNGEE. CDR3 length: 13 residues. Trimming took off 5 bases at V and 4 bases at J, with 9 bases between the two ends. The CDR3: CASSRDSTGELFF. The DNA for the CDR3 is TGTGCCAGCAGTCGCGACAGCACCGGGGAGCTGTTTTTT.

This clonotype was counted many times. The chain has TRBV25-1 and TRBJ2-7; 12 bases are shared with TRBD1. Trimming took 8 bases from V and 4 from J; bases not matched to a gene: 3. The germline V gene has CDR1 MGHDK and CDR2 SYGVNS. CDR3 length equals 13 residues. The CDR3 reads CASGGQGAYEQYF. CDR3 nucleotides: TGTGCCAGCGGGGGACAGGGGGCGTACGAGCAGTACTTC.

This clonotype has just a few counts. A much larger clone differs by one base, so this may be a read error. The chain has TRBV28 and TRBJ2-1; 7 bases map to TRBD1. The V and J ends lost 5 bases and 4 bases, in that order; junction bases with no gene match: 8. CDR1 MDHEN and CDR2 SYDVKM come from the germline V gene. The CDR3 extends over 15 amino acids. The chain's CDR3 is CASSPGTEGYNEQFF. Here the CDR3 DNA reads TGTGCCAGCAGTCCAGGGACAGAGGGTTACAATGAGCAGTTCTTC. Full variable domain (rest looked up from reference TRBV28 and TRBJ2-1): DVKVTQSSRYLVKRTGEKVFLECVQDMDHENMFWYRQDPGLGLRLIYFSYDVKMKEKGDIPEGYSVSREKKERFSLILESASTNQTSMYLCASSPGTEGYNEQFFGPGTRLTVL.

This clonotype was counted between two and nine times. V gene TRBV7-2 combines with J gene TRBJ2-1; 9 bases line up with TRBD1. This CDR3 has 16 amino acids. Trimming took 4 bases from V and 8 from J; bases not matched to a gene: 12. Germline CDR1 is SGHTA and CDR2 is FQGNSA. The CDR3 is CASSSGGTGRRYEQFF. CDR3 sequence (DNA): TGTGCCAGCAGCTCAGGCGGGACAGGGAGGCGATATGAGCAGTTCTTC.

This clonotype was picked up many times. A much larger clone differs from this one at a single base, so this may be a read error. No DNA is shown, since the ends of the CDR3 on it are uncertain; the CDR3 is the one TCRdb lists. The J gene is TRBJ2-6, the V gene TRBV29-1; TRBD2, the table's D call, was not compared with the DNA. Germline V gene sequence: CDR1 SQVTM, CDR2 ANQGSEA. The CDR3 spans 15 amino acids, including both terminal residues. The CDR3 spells CSVASGSSGANVRTF.

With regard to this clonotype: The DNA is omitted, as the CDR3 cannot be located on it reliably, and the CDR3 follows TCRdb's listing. The CDR3 loop is CASSLTSGYEQYFGAGTEKETQYF. This sequence joins TRBV13 and TRBJ2-5; the table gives TRBD1 as D, unverified against the DNA. The length of the CDR3 is 24 amino acids, counting both ends. Germline CDR1 reads PRHDT; CDR2 reads FYEKMQ (reference sequence).

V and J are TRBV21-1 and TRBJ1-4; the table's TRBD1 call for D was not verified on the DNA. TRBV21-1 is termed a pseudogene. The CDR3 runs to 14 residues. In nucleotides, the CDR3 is TGTGCCAGTAGAGGGGGTCGAACTAATGAAAAACTGTTTTTT. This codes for CASRGGRTNEKLFF.

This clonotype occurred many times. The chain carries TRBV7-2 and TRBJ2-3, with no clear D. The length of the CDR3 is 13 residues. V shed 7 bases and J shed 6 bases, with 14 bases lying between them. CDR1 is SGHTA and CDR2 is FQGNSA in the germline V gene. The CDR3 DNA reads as TGTGCCAGCAACCCATACTTGACGGATACGCAGTATTTT. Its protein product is CASNPYLTDTQYF.

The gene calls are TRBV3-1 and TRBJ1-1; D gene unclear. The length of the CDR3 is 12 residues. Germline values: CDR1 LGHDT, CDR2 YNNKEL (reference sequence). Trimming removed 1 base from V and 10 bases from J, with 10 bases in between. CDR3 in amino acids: CASSQGERRAFF. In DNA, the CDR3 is TGTGCCAGCAGCCAAGGAGAACGAAGAGCTTTCTTT.

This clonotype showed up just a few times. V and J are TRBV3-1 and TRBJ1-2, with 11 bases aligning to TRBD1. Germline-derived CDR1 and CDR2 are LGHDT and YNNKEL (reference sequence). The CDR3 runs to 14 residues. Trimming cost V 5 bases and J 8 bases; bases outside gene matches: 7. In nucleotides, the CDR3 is TGTGCCAGCAGCGACGGACAGGGGGCGAGAGGCTACACCTTC. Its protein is CASSDGQGARGYTF.

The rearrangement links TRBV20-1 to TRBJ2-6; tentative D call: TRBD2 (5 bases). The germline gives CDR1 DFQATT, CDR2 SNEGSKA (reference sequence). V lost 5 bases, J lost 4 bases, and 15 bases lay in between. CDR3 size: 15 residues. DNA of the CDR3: TGCAGTGCTTACCCGGACTTTGGAGGGGCCAACGTCCTGACTTTC. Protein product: CSAYPDFGGANVLTF.

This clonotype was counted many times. CDR3 residues: CSVDKSGQNYGYTF. CDR3 nucleotides: TGCAGCGTTGACAAATCGGGACAGAACTATGGCTACACCTTC. The rearrangement joins TRBV29-1 to TRBJ1-2; TRBD1 agrees at 7 bases. From germline, CDR1 is SQVTM and CDR2 ANQGSEA. The CDR3 consists of 14 residues. V shed 3 bases, J shed 2 bases, and the junction held 6 bases outside the gene matches.

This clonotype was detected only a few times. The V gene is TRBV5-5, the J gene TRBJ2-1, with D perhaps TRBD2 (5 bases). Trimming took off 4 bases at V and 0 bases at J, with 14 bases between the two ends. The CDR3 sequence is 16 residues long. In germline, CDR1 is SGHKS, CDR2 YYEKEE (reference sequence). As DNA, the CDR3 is TGTGCCAGCAGCCCTAATATCGGGGTCTCCTACAATGAGCAGTTCTTC. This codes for CASSPNIGVSYNEQFF.

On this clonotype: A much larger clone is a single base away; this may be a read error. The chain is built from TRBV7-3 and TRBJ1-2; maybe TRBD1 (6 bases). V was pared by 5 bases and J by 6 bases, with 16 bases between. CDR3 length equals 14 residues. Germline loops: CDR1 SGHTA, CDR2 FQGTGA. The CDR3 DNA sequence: TGTGCCAGCAGCGTAGGGGGGGCTGGCGATGGCTACACCTTC. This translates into CASSVGGAGDGYTF.

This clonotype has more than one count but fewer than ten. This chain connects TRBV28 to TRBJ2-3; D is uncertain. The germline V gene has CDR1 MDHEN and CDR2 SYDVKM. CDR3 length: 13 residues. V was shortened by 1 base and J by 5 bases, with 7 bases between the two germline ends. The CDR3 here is CASSLYYGDTQYF. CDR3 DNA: TGTGCCAGCAGTTTATATTACGGAGATACGCAGTATTTT.

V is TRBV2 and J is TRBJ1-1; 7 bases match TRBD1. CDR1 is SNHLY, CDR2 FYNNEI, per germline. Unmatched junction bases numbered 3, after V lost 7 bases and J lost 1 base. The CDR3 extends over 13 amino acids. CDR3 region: CASMGQSNTEAFF. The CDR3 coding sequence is TGTGCCAGCATGGGACAGTCGAACACTGAAGCTTTCTTT.

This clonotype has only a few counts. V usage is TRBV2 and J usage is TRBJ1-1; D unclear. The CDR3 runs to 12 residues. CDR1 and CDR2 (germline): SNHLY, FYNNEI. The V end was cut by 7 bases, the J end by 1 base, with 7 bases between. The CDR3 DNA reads TGTGCCAGCAAGGTGGAGAACACTGAAGCTTTCTTT. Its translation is CASKVENTEAFF.

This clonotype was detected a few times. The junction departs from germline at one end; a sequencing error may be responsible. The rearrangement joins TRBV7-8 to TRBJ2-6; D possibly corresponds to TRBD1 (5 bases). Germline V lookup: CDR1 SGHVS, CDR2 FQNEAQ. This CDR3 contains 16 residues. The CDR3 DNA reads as TGTACCAGCAGCTCCAGGGCCCACTCTGGGGCCAACGTCCTGACTTTC. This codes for CTSSSRAHSGANVLTF.

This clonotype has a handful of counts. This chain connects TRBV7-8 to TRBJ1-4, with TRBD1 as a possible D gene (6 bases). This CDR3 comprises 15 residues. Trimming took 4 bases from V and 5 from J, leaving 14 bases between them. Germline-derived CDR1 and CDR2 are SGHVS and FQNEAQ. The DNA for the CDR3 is TGTGCCAGCAGCTCTGGACAGCGGCGGAATGAAAAACTGTTTTTT. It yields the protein CASSSGQRRNEKLFF.

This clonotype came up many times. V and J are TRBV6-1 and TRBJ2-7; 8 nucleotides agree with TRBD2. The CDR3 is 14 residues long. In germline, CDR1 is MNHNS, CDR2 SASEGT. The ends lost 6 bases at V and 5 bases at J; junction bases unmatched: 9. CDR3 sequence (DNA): TGTGCCAGCAGCCCCGGGGGGGTGGAGAACGAGCAGTACTTC. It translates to CASSPGGVENEQYF.

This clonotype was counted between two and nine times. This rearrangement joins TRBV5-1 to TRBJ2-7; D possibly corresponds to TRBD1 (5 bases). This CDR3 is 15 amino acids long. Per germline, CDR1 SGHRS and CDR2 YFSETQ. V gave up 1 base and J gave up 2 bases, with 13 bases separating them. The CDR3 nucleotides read TGCGCCAGCAGCTTGTTAGACAGCATTGCCTACGAGCAGTACTTC. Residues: CASSLLDSIAYEQYF.